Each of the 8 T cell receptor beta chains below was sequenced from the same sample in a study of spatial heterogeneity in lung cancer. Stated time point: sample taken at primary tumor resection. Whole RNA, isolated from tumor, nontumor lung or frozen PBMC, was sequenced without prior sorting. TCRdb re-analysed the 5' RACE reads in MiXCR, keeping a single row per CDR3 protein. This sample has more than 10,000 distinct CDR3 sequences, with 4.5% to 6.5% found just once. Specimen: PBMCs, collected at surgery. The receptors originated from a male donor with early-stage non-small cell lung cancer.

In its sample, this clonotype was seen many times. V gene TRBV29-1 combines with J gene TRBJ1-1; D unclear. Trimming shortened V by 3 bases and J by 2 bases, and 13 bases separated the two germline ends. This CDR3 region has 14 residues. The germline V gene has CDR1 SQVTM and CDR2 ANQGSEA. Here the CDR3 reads CSVEGWTANTEAFF. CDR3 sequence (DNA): TGCAGCGTTGAGGGCTGGACGGCAAACACTGAAGCTTTCTTT. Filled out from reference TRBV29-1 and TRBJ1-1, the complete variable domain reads SAVISQKPSRDICQRGTSLTIQCQVDSQVTMMFWYRQQPGQSLTLIATANQGSEATYESGFVIDKFPISRPNLTFSTLTVSNMSPEDSSIYLCSVEGWTANTEAFFGQGTRLTVV.

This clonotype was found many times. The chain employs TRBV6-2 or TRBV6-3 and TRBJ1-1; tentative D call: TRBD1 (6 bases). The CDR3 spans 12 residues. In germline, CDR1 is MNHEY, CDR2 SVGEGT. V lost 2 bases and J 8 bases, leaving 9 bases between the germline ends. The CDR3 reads CASSYTTGEAFF. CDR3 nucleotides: TGTGCCAGCAGTTACACGACAGGAGAAGCTTTCTTT.

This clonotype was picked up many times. CDR3 coding DNA: TGTGCCAGCACCGCGGTGCAGGGGTCTGAAGCTTTCTTT. It is translated as CASTAVQGSEAFF. The V call is TRBV5-6, the J call TRBJ1-1; maybe TRBD1 (6 bases). The germline V gene has CDR1 SGHDT and CDR2 YYEEEE. The CDR3 is 13 residues long. V gave up 6 bases and J gave up 6 bases, with 15 bases separating them.

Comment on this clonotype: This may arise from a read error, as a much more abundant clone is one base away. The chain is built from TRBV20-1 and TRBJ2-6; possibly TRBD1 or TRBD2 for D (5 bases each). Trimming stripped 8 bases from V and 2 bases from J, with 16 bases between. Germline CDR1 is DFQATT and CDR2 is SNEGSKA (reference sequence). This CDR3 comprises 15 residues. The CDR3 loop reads CSPIDWDAGANVLTF. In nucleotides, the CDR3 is TGCAGTCCTATCGATTGGGACGCTGGGGCCAACGTCCTGACTTTC.

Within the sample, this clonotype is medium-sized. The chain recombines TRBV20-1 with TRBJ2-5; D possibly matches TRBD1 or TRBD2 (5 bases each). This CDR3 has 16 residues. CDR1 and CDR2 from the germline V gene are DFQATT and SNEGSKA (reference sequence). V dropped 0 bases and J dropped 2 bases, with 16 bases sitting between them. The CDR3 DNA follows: TGCAGTGCTAGAGATACCGGGGCCCCACAACAAGAGACCCAGTACTTC. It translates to CSARDTGAPQQETQYF.

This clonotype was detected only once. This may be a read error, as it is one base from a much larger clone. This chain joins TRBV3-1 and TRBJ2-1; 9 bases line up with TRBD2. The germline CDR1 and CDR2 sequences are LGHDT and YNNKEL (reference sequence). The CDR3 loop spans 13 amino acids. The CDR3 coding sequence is TGTGCCAACAGCGGAGCGGGGGGCAATGAGCAGTTCTTC. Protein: CANSGAGGNEQFF.

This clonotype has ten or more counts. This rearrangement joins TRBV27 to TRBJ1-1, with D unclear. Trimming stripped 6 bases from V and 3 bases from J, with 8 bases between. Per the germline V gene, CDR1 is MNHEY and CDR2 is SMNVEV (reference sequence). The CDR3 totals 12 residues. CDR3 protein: CASSGQYTEAFF. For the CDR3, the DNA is TGTGCCAGCAGCGGTCAGTACACTGAAGCTTTCTTT.

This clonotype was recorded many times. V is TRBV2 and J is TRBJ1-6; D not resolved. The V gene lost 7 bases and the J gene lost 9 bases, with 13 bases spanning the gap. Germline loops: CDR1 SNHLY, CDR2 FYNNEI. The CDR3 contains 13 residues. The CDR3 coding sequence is TGTGCCAGCACTTGGACGGCGAGTTCACCCCTCCACTTT. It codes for CASTWTASSPLHF.